Each of the 29 T cell receptor beta chains below was sequenced from the same sample in a study of cytomegalovirus exposure and HLA in healthy donors. PCR involved 60 Vbeta and 13 Jbeta primers. Libraries were prepared by immunoSEQ multiplex PCR; TCRdb keeps only in-frame clonotypes and omits some of them. The data show around 280,000 clones, around 90% seen once. The specimen sequenced was PBMCs. The receptors stem from a woman aged 18 to 35 in good health and CMV-seronegative.

V usage is TRBV7-9 and J usage is TRBJ1-2, with TRBD1 matching over 8 bases. This CDR3 contains 16 residues. The germline V gene has CDR1 SEHNR and CDR2 FQNEAQ (reference sequence). The V gene end was trimmed by 2 bases and the J gene end by 4 bases; junction bases not matched to a gene: 9. In DNA form, the CDR3 reads TGTGCCAGCAGCTTACAGGGGGCTACCGATCGCTATGGCTACACCTTC. Its translation is CASSLQGATDRYGYTF. Based on the CDR3 plus reference TRBV7-9 and TRBJ1-2, the full variable domain is DTGVSQNPRHKITKRGQNVTFRCDPISEHNRLYWYRQTLGQGPEFLTYFQNEAQLEKSRLLSDRFSAERPKGSFSTLEIQRTEQGDSAMYLCASSLQGATDRYGYTFGSGTRLTVV.

This chain joins TRBV7-9 and TRBJ1-6; D gene ambiguous. Germline-derived CDR1 and CDR2 are SEHNR and FQNEAQ (reference sequence). V lost 3 bases, J lost 6 bases, and 9 bases lay in between. The CDR3 sequence is 14 residues long. The CDR3 spells CASSFQSANSPLHF. The CDR3 DNA is TGTGCCAGCAGCTTTCAGTCTGCTAATTCACCCCTCCACTTT. The variable domain in full, completed from reference TRBV7-9 and TRBJ1-6, reads DTGVSQNPRHKITKRGQNVTFRCDPISEHNRLYWYRQTLGQGPEFLTYFQNEAQLEKSRLLSDRFSAERPKGSFSTLEIQRTEQGDSAMYLCASSFQSANSPLHFGNGTRLTVT.

For this clone: Relative to the germline gene, one junction end is altered; a read error may explain this. The rearrangement joins TRBV20-1 to TRBJ1-2; D ambiguous. CDR3 length: 10 amino acids. Germline assignment: CDR1 DFQATT and CDR2 SNEGSKA (reference sequence). The CDR3 DNA reads as TGCAGTCCCCGAACCGGAGGCTACCCCTTC. It translates to CSPRTGGYPF.

The chain links TRBV11-3 to TRBJ2-3, with 7 positions matching TRBD1. The J segment lost 2 bases and the V segment lost 3 bases, leaving 5 bases of the junction unmatched. CDR3 length: 15 amino acids. CDR1 and CDR2 (germline): SGHNT, YENEEA. The CDR3 nucleotides read TGTGCCAGCAGCTTGGGACAGAGTAACACAGATACGCAGTATTTT. Its translation: CASSLGQSNTDTQYF. Combining the CDR3 with reference TRBV11-3 and TRBJ2-3 gives the whole variable domain EAGVVQSPRYKIIEKKQPVAFWCNPISGHNTLYWYLQNLGQGPELLIRYENEEAVDDSQLPKDRFSAERLKGVDSTLKIQPAELGDSAVYLCASSLGQSNTDTQYFGPGTRLTVL.

The chain combines TRBV9 with TRBJ2-2, with unresolved D. The CDR3 sequence is 14 residues long. The germline V and J ends were trimmed by 5 bases and 1 base, with 9 bases remaining between them. Germline V lookup: CDR1 SGDLS, CDR2 YYNGEE. DNA for the CDR3: TGTGCCAGCAGACCCGACATGAACACCGGGGAGCTGTTTTTT. Its protein product is CASRPDMNTGELFF. The full variable domain, with the rest looked up from reference TRBV9 and TRBJ2-2, is DSGVTQTPKHLITATGQRVTLRCSPRSGDLSVYWYQQSLDQGLQFLIQYYNGEERAKGNILERFSAQQFPDLHSELNLSSLELGDSALYFCASRPDMNTGELFFGEGSRLTVL.

V and J are TRBV6-5 and TRBJ1-2; 7 nucleotides line up with TRBD1. The CDR3 covers 14 residues. The J segment lost 11 bases and the V segment lost 11 bases, leaving 20 bases of the junction unmatched. The V gene's germline CDR1 is MNHEY and CDR2 SVGAGI. The DNA of the CDR3 is TGTGCCTCACACCCCGCGGACAGGCTAGCCCCGTACACCTTC. Translation: CASHPADRLAPYTF.

The chain uses TRBV30 and TRBJ1-2, with D perhaps matching TRBD1 (5 bases). The V gene lost 4 bases and the J gene lost 3 bases, with 12 bases spanning the gap. Germline CDR1 GTSNPN, CDR2 SVGIG (reference sequence). The CDR3 is 13 amino acids. CDR3 sequence (DNA): TGTGCCTGGAAAGGTCCGGGGGACTATGGCTACACCTTC. Its protein is CAWKGPGDYGYTF.

The chain employs TRBV5-1 and TRBJ1-5; D possibly corresponds to TRBD1 (6 bases). Per germline, CDR1 SGHRS and CDR2 YFSETQ. V lost 4 bases and J lost 8, with 16 bases in between. The CDR3 spans 14 residues. CDR3 region: CASSPHGSGEPQHF. The CDR3 bases are TGCGCCAGCAGCCCTCATGGGTCAGGGGAGCCCCAGCATTTT. The full variable domain, its missing parts supplied by reference TRBV5-1 and TRBJ1-5, is KAGVTQTPRYLIKTRGQQVTLSCSPISGHRSVSWYQQTPGQGLQFLFEYFSETQRNKGNFPGRFSGRQFSNSRSEMNVSTLELGDSALYLCASSPHGSGEPQHFGDGTRLSIL.

This clone has a single count. The chain carries TRBV5-4 and TRBJ2-6; possible D gene TRBD1, 5 bases. CDR1 SGHNT and CDR2 YYREEE come from the germline V gene (reference sequence). V was trimmed by 5 bases and J by 0 bases, leaving 9 bases between them. This CDR3 is built from 15 residues. The CDR3, as DNA: TGTGCCAGCAGTCCCGACAGCTCTGGGGCCAACGTCCTGACTTTC. It yields the protein CASSPDSSGANVLTF.

The chain employs TRBV2 and TRBJ1-4, with D maybe TRBD1 (5 bases). Trimming took off 4 bases at V and 2 bases at J, with 11 bases between the two ends. Germline CDR1 and CDR2: SNHLY and FYNNEI. This CDR3 is built from 15 residues. CDR3 DNA sequence: TGTGCCAGCAGTGGGGGGGGTTGGACTAATGAAAAACTGTTTTTT. This translates into CASSGGGWTNEKLFF.

This clone turned up a few times. The gene calls are TRBV19 and TRBJ1-6; maybe TRBD1 (5 bases). Germline values: CDR1 LNHDA, CDR2 SQIVND (reference sequence). V gave up 5 bases and J gave up 9 bases, with 14 bases separating them. The CDR3 consists of 14 residues. The CDR3 reads CASSPETEISPLHF. The CDR3 nucleotides are TGTGCCAGTAGTCCTGAGACAGAGATTTCACCCCTCCACTTT.

The rearrangement joins TRBV29-1 to TRBJ2-2, with 9 bases identical to TRBD1. Germline assignment: CDR1 SQVTM and CDR2 ANQGSEA. Germline trimming cut 4 bases from V and 4 bases from J; bases unmatched to any gene: 16. The CDR3 spans 18 residues. CDR3 sequence reads: CSVVRIGFRTGVTGELFF. Written as DNA, the CDR3 is TGCAGCGTTGTAAGAATAGGGTTTAGGACAGGGGTCACCGGGGAGCTGTTTTTT.

This chain joins TRBV14 and TRBJ1-6; a possible D gene is TRBD1 (5 bases). Trimming took off 0 bases at V and 4 bases at J, with 10 bases between the two ends. Germline V lookup: CDR1 SGHDN, CDR2 FVKESK. This CDR3 spans 16 amino acids. CDR3: CASSQEDGGYNSPLHF. In DNA form, the CDR3 reads TGTGCCAGCAGCCAAGAGGACGGGGGATATAATTCACCCCTCCACTTT.

The chain is built from TRBV5-6 and TRBJ1-5; D gene ambiguous. Germline CDR1 SGHDT, CDR2 YYEEEE. This CDR3 is built from 15 residues. V was cut by 0 bases and J by 2 bases, with 9 bases left in between. The DNA of the CDR3 is TGTGCCAGCAGCTTGGCCCCCTATCGCAATCAGCCCCAGCATTTT. This translates into CASSLAPYRNQPQHF.

The sample holds one count of this clone. The chain uses TRBV25-1 and TRBJ1-2, with 11 bases fitting TRBD1. This CDR3 has 16 residues. Germline V gene sequence: CDR1 MGHDK, CDR2 SYGVNS. J gave up 8 bases and V 3 bases, and 11 bases lay outside the gene matches. For the CDR3, the DNA is TGTGCCAGCAGTGAGACCGGGACAGGGGGATTTCGGGGCTACACCTTC. Protein: CASSETGTGGFRGYTF.

V gene TRBV7-7 combines with J gene TRBJ2-3; 7 bases match TRBD1. The CDR3 is 13 residues long. The ends lost 5 bases at V and 4 bases at J; junction bases unmatched: 3. CDR1 SSHAT and CDR2 FNYEAQ come from the germline V gene (reference sequence). The CDR3 here is CASSRDRADTQYF. DNA of the CDR3: TGTGCCAGCAGCCGTGACAGGGCAGATACGCAGTATTTT.

The chain is built from TRBV9 and TRBJ2-5; TRBD2 might be the D (6 bases). Gene TRBJ2-7 matches the end of the DNA better, so the J call may be wrong. Germline-derived CDR1 and CDR2 are SGDLS and YYNGEE. This CDR3 has 15 amino acids. For the CDR3, the DNA is TGTGCCAGCAGCGACCGGGACTCCCCCTCCTACGAGCAGTACTTC. It specifies CASSDRDSPSYEQYF.

This clone has a single count. J is TRBJ2-5 and V is TRBV6-5; perhaps TRBD2 as D (5 bases). V was cut by 3 bases and J by 1 base, with 6 bases left in between. Germline V gene sequence: CDR1 MNHEY, CDR2 SVGAGI. This CDR3 spans 13 amino acids. This CDR3 reads CASSYRGQETQYF. The DNA of the CDR3 is TGTGCCAGCAGTTATCGGGGCCAAGAGACCCAGTACTTC.

The CDR3 DNA follows: TGCAGCGTCCAAACAGGGGGGGGCATGAACACTGAAGCTTTCTTT. Its protein is CSVQTGGGMNTEAFF. The rearrangement links TRBV29-1 to TRBJ1-1; TRBD1 agrees at 8 bases. The CDR3 extends over 15 amino acids. The ends lost 6 bases at V and 0 bases at J; junction bases unmatched: 9. The germline CDR1 and CDR2 sequences are SQVTM and ANQGSEA.

J is TRBJ1-1 and V is TRBV11-2; no firm D call. This CDR3 region has 13 residues. Germline CDR1 SGHAT, CDR2 FQNNGV. Trimming shortened V by 11 bases and J by 0 bases, and 13 bases separated the two germline ends. The CDR3 DNA is TGTGCCTTTGAGCGGGGAATGAACACTGAAGCTTTCTTT. This encodes CAFERGMNTEAFF.

V and J are TRBV7-3 and TRBJ2-5; 9 nucleotides agree with TRBD1. CDR1 and CDR2 from the germline V gene are SGHTA and FQGTGA. This CDR3 contains 18 residues. Unmatched junction bases numbered 16, after V lost 5 bases and J lost 3 bases. The CDR3 sequence is CASSEERTGDGKKETQYF. The CDR3 bases are TGTGCCAGCAGCGAGGAGCGGACAGGGGATGGGAAAAAAGAGACCCAGTACTTC.

This chain links TRBV14 with TRBJ2-1, with TRBD2 as a possible D gene (6 bases). Between the trimmed V and J ends, which lost 4 bases and 15 bases, there was a span of 16 bases. CDR3 length equals 12 residues. Germline V lookup: CDR1 SGHDN, CDR2 FVKESK. CDR3 bases: TGTGCCAGCAGCCGCACTCTAGCGAGGGTGTTCTTC. This encodes CASSRTLARVFF.

This chain connects TRBV2 to TRBJ2-3, with 11 bases aligning to TRBD2. With 6 bases clipped from V and 0 bases from J, the junction kept 5 bases outside the gene matches. CDR3 size: 16 residues. Germline V gene sequence: CDR1 SNHLY, CDR2 FYNNEI. CDR3 coding DNA: TGTGCCAGCAGCCCTGGGACTAGCGGTAGCACAGATACGCAGTATTTT. Its translation: CASSPGTSGSTDTQYF. The full variable domain, in which reference TRBV2 and TRBJ2-3 provide the parts outside the CDR3, is EPEVTQTPSHQVTQMGQEVILRCVPISNHLYFYWYRQILGQKVEFLVSFYNNEISEKSEIFDDQFSVERPDGSNFTLKIRSTKLEDSAMYFCASSPGTSGSTDTQYFGPGTRLTVL.

The chain employs TRBV5-1 and TRBJ2-3; 8 bases align to TRBD2. The CDR3 loop spans 16 amino acids. Germline values: CDR1 SGHRS, CDR2 YFSETQ. V lost 7 bases to trimming and J lost 3 bases; unmatched junction nucleotides: 13. The CDR3 protein is CASGSSGAAYTDTQYF. CDR3 bases: TGCGCCAGCGGCAGTAGCGGGGCGGCGTATACAGATACGCAGTATTTT. The entire variable domain, with the rest obtained from reference TRBV5-1 and TRBJ2-3, is as follows: KAGVTQTPRYLIKTRGQQVTLSCSPISGHRSVSWYQQTPGQGLQFLFEYFSETQRNKGNFPGRFSGRQFSNSRSEMNVSTLELGDSALYLCASGSSGAAYTDTQYFGPGTRLTVL.

The chain couples TRBV18 to TRBJ1-4; D unresolved. The germline gives CDR1 KGHSH, CDR2 LQKENI. Between the trimmed V and J ends, which lost 2 bases and 6 bases, there was a span of 7 bases. The CDR3 contains 13 residues. CDR3 in amino acids: CASSPKRDEKLFF. Written as DNA, the CDR3 is TGTGCCAGCTCACCAAAACGGGATGAAAAACTGTTTTTT.

The chain couples TRBV6-1 to TRBJ2-1; D is perhaps TRBD2 (6 bases). Per the germline V gene, CDR1 is MNHNS and CDR2 is SASEGT. This CDR3 region has 15 residues. The ends were cut back, 5 bases at V and 6 bases at J, with 17 bases in the middle. Here the CDR3 reads CASSFRAGPGNEQFF. The CDR3 DNA sequence: TGTGCCAGCAGTTTCCGAGCGGGTCCGGGCAATGAGCAGTTCTTC.

The genes are TRBV19 and TRBJ2-1, with 7 positions matching TRBD2. The trim removed 6 bases at V and 1 base at J, leaving 6 bases unmatched. Looked up from germline, CDR1 is LNHDA and CDR2 is SQIVND (reference sequence). There are 15 residues in the CDR3. The CDR3: CASRATSVSYNEQFF. CDR3 nucleotide sequence: TGTGCCAGTAGGGCCACTAGCGTTTCCTACAATGAGCAGTTCTTC.

The V call is TRBV10-2, the J call TRBJ1-2, with a weak D call TRBD1 (6 bases). From germline, CDR1 is WSHSY and CDR2 SAAADI. V lost 2 bases, J lost 6 bases, and 10 bases lay in between. The CDR3 contains 13 residues. The CDR3 nucleotides are TGCGCCAGCAGTGAGCAGGGGCCGCATGGCTACACCTTC. It encodes CASSEQGPHGYTF.

This rearrangement joins TRBV9 to TRBJ2-2, with 8 bases aligning to TRBD2. CDR3 length equals 16 residues. CDR1 is SGDLS and CDR2 is YYNGEE in the germline V gene. V lost 4 bases and J lost 6; bases outside the gene matches: 11. The CDR3: CASSTSGGAFPGELFF. The CDR3 DNA sequence: TGTGCCAGCAGCACCTCGGGGGGGGCTTTTCCCGGGGAGCTGTTTTTT.